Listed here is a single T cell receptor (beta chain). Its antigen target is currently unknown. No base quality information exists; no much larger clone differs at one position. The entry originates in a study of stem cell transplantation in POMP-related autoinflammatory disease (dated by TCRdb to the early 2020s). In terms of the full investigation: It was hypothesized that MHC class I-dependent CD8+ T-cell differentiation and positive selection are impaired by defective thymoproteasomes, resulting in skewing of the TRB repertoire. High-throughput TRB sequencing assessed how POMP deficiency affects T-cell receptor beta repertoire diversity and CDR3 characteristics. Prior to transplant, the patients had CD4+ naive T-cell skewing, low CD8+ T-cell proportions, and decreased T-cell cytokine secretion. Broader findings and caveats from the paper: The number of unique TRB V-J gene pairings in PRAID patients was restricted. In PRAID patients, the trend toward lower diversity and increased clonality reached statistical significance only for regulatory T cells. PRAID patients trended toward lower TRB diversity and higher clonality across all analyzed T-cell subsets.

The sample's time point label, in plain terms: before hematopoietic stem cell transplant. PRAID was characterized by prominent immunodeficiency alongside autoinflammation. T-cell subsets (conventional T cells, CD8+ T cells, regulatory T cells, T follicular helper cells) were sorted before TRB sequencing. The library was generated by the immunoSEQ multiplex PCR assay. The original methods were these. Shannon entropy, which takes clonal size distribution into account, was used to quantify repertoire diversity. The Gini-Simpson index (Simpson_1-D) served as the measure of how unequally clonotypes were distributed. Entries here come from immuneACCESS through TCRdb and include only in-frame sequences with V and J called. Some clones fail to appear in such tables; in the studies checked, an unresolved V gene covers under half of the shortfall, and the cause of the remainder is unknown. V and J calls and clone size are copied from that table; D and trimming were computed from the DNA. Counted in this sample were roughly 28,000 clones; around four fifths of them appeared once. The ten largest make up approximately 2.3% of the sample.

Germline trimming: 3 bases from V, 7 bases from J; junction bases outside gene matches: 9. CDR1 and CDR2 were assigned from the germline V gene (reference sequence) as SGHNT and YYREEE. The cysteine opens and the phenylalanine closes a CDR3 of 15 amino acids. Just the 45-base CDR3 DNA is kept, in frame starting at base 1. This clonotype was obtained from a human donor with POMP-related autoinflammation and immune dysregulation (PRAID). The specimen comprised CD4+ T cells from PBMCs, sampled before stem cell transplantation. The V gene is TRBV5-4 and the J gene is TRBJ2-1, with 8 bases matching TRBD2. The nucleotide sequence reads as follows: TGTGCCAGCAGCTCCAATCGGGCGGGGGGAAATGAGCAGTTCTTC. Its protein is CASSSNRAGGNEQFF.